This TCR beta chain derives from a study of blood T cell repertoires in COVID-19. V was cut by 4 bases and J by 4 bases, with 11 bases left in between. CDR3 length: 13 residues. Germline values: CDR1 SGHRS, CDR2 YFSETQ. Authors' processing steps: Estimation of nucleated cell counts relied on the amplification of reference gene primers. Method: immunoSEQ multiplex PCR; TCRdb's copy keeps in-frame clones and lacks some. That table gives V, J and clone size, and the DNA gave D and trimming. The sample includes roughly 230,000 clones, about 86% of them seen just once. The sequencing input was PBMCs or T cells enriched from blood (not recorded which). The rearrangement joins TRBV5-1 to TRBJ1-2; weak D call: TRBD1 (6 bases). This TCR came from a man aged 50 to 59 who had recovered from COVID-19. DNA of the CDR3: TGCGCCAGCAGCAAAGGACAGCTCTATGGCTACACCTTC. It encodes CASSKGQLYGYTF.